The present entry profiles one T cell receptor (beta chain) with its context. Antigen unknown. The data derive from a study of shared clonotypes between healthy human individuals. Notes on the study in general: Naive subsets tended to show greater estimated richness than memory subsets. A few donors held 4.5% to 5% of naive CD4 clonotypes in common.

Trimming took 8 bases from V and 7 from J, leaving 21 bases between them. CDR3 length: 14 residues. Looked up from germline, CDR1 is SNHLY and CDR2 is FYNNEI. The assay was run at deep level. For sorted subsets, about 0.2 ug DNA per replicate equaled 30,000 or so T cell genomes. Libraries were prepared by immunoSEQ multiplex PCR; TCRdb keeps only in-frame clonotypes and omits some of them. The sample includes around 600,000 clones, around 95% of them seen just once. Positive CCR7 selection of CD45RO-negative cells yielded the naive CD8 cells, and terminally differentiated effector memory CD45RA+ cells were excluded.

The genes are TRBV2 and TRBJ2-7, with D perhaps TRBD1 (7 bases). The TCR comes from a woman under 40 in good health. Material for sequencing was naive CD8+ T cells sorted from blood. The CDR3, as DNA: TGTGCCAGCGGAGGGGACAGAGTCTCCCTGGAGCAGTACTTC. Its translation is CASGGDRVSLEQYF.